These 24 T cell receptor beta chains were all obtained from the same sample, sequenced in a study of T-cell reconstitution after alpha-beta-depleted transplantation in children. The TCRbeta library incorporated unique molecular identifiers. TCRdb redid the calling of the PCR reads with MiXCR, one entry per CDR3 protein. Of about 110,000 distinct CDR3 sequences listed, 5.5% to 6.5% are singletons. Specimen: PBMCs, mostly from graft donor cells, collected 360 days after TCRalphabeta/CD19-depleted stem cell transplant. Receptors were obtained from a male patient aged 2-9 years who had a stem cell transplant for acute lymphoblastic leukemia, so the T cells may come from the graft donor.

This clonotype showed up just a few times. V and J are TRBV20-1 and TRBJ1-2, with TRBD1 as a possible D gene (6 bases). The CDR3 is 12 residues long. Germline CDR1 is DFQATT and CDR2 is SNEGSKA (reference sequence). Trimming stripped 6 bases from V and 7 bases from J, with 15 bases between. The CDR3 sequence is CSAPDSRLGYTF. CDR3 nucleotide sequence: TGCAGTGCCCCGGACAGCCGTCTTGGCTACACCTTC.

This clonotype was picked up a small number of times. In DNA form, the CDR3 reads TGTGCCAGCAGCCCGGGGGTAGCCGGAAATGAGCAGTTCTTC. It is translated as CASSPGVAGNEQFF. The chain uses TRBV7-6 and TRBJ2-1; possibly TRBD2 for D (6 bases). Germline CDR1 is SGHVS and CDR2 is FNYEAQ. Trimming pared 5 bases from V and 7 bases from J, leaving 15 bases between. The CDR3 has 14 residues.

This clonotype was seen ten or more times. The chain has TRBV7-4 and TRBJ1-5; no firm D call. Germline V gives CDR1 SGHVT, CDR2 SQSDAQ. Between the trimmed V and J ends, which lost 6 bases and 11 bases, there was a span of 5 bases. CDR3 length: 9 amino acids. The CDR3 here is CASRSTQHF. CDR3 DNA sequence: TGTGCCAGCAGGAGTACCCAGCATTTT. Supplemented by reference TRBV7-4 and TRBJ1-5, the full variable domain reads GAGVSQSPRYKVAKRGRDVALRCDSISGHVTLYWYRQTLGQGSEVLTYSQSDAQRDKSGRPSGRFSAERPERSVSTLKIQRTEQGDSAVYLCASRSTQHFGDGTRLSIL.

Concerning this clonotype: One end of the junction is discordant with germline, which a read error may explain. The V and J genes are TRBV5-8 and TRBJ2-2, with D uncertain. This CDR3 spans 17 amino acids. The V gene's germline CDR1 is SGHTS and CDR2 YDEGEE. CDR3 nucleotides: TGTGACAGCAGCTTGTCGCGCAGAGCCCCGGGCCCCGGGGAGCTGTTTTTT. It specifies CDSSLSRRAPGPGELFF.

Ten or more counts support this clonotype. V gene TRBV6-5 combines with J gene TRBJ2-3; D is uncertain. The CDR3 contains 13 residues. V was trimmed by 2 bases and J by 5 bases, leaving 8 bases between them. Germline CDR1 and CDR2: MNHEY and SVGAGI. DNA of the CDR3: TGTGCCAGCAGTTACGGGTCGCGAGATACGCAGTATTTT. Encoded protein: CASSYGSRDTQYF.

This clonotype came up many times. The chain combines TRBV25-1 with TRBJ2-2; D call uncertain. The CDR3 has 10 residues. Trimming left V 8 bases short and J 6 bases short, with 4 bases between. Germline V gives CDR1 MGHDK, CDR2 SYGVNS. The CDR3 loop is CASWAGELFF. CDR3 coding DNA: TGTGCCAGCTGGGCCGGGGAGCTGTTTTTT.

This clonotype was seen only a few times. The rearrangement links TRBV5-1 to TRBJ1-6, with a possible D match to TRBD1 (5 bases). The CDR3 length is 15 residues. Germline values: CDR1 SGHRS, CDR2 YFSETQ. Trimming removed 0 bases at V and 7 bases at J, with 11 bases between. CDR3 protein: CASSLDPGRNSPLHF. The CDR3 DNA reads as TGCGCCAGCAGCTTGGACCCAGGGAGGAATTCACCCCTCCACTTT.

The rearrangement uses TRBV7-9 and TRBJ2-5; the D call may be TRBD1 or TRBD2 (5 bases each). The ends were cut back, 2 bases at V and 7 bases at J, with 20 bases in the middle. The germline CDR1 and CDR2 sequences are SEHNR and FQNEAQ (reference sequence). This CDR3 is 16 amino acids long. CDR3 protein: CASSLPRVFNAGTQYF. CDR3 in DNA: TGTGCCAGCAGCTTACCCAGGGTCTTCAACGCGGGGACCCAGTACTTC. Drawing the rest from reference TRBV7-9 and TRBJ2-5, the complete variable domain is DTGVSQNPRHKITKRGQNVTFRCDPISEHNRLYWYRQTLGQGPEFLTYFQNEAQLEKSRLLSDRFSAERPKGSFSTLEIQRTEQGDSAMYLCASSLPRVFNAGTQYFGPGTRLLVL.

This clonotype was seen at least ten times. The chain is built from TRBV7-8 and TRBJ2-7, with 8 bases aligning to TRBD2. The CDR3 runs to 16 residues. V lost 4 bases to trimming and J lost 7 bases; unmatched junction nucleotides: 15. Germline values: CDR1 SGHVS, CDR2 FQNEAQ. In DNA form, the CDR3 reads TGTGCCAGCAGCTCCCTATTCCGGCGGGAGGAAAGGGAGCAGTACTTC. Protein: CASSSLFRREEREQYF.

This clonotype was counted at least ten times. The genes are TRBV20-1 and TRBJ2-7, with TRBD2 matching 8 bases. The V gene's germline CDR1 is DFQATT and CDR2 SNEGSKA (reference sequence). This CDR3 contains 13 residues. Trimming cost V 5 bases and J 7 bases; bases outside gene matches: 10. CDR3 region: CSARPGTSLEQYF. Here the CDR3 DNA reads TGCAGTGCTCGTCCCGGGACTAGTTTAGAGCAGTACTTC.

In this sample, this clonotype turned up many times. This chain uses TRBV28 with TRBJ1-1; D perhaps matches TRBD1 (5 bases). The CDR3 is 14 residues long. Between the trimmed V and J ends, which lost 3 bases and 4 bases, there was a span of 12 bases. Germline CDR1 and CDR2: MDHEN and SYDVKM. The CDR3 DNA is TGTGCCAGCAGTTTCCGGGGGGGACTCACTGAAGCTTTCTTT. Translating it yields CASSFRGGLTEAFF.

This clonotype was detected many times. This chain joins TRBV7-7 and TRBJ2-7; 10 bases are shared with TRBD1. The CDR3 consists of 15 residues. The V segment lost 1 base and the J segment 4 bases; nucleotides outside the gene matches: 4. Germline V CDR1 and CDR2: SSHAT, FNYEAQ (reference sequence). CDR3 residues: CASSLGTGGLYEQYF. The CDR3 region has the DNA TGTGCCAGCAGCTTAGGGACAGGGGGACTTTACGAGCAGTACTTC.

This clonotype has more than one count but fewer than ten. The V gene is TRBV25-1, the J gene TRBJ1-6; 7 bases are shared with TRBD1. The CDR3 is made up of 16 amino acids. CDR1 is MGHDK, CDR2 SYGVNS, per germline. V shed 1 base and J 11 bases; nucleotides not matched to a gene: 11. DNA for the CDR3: TGTGCCAGCAGTGAATCCCGACAGGGTGTCTATACACCCCTCCACTTT. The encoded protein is CASSESRQGVYTPLHF.

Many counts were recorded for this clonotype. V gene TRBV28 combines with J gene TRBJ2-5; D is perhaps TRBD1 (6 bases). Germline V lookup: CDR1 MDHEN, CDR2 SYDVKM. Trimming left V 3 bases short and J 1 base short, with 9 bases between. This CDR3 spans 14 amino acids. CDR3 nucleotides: TGTGCCAGCAGTTTGGACAGACCCCAAGAGACCCAGTACTTC. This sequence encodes CASSLDRPQETQYF.

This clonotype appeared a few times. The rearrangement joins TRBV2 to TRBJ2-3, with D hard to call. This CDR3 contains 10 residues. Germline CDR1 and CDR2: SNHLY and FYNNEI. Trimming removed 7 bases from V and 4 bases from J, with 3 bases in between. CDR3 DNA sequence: TGTGCCAGCAATCCAGATACGCAGTATTTT. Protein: CASNPDTQYF.

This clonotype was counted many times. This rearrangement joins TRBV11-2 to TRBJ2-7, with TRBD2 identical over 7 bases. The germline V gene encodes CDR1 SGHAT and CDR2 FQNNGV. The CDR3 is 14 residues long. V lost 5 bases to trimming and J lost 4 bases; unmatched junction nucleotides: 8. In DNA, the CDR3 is TGTGCCAGCAGCCGCGGGGGATCGAGTTACGAGCAGTACTTC. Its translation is CASSRGGSSYEQYF.

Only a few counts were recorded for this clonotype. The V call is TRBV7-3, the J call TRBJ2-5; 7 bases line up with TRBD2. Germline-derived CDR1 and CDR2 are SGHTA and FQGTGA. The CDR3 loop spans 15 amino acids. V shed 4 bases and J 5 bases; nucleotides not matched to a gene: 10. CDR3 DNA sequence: TGTGCCAGCAGCTCCCCAAGGAAGGGAGGGGAGACCCAGTACTTC. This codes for CASSSPRKGGETQYF. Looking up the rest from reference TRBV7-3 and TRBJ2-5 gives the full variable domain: GAGVSQTPSNKVTEKGKYVELRCDPISGHTALYWYRQSLGQGPEFLIYFQGTGAADDSGLPNDRFFAVRPEGSVSTLKIQRTERGDSAVYLCASSSPRKGGETQYFGPGTRLLVL.

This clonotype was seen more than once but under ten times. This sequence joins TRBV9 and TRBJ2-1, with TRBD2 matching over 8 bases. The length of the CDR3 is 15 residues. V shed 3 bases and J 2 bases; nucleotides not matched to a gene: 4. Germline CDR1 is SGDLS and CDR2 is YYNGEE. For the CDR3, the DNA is TGTGCCAGCAGCGACAGCGGGAGCCCCTACAATGAGCAGTTCTTC. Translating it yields CASSDSGSPYNEQFF. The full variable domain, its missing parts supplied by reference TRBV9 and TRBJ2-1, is DSGVTQTPKHLITATGQRVTLRCSPRSGDLSVYWYQQSLDQGLQFLIQYYNGEERAKGNILERFSAQQFPDLHSELNLSSLELGDSALYFCASSDSGSPYNEQFFGPGTRLTVL.

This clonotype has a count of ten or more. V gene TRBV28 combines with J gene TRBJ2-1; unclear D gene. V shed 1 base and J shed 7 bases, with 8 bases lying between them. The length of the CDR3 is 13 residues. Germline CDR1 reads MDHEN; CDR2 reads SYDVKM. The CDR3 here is CASSLFGVNEQFF. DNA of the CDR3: TGTGCCAGCAGTTTATTTGGGGTTAATGAGCAGTTCTTC.

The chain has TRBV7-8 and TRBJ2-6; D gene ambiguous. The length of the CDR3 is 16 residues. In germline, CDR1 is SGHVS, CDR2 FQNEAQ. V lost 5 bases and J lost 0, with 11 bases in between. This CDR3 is CASSRGSASGANVLTF. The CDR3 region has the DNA TGTGCCAGCAGCCGCGGTTCGGCCTCTGGGGCCAACGTCCTGACTTTC.

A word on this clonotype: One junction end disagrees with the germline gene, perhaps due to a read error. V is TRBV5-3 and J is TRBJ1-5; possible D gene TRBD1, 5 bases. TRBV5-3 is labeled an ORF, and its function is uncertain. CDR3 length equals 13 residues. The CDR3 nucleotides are TGTTCCAGAATCTTGGGGGGCAATCAGCCCCAGCATTTT. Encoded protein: CSRILGGNQPQHF.

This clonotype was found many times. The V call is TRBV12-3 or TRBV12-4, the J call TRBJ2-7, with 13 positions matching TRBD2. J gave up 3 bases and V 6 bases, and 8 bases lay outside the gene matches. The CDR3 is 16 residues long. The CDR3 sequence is CASSPTGLAGFYEQYF. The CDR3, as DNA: TGTGCCAGCAGCCCTACGGGACTAGCGGGATTCTACGAGCAGTACTTC.

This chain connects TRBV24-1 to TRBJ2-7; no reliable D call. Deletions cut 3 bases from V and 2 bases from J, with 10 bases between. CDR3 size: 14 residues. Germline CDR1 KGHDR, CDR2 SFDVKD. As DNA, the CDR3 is TGTGCCACCAGTGATCGCCGGGCCCCCTACGAGCAGTACTTC. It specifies CATSDRRAPYEQYF.

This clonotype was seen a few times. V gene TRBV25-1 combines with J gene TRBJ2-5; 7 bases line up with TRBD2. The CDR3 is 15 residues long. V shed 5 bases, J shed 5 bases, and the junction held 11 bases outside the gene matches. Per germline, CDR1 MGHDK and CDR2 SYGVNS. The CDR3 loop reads CASSRWGEGWETQYF. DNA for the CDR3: TGTGCCAGCAGTCGGTGGGGGGAGGGGTGGGAGACCCAGTACTTC.